Here is one TCR beta chain with its context. The data belong to a study of OX40 agonist ivuxolimab in advanced cancers. V dropped 3 bases and J dropped 3 bases, with 12 bases sitting between them. Germline CDR1 LGHNT, CDR2 FRNRAP. The CDR3 totals 15 residues. Profiling relied on immunoSEQ multiplex PCR, and the TCRdb table lists in-frame clones only, not all of them. The sample holds around 80,000 clones, about 92% seen once. J is TRBJ1-5 and V is TRBV12-5, with unresolved D. The input for sequencing was CD4+ or CD8+ T cells sorted from blood, taken in a trial of the OX40 agonist ivuxolimab. This TCR was recovered from an adult with an advanced solid tumor such as melanoma, head and neck, liver or kidney cancer. The CDR3 loop reads CASGFIGENNQPQHF. In DNA, the CDR3 is TGTGCTAGTGGTTTCATTGGGGAGAACAATCAGCCCCAGCATTTT.